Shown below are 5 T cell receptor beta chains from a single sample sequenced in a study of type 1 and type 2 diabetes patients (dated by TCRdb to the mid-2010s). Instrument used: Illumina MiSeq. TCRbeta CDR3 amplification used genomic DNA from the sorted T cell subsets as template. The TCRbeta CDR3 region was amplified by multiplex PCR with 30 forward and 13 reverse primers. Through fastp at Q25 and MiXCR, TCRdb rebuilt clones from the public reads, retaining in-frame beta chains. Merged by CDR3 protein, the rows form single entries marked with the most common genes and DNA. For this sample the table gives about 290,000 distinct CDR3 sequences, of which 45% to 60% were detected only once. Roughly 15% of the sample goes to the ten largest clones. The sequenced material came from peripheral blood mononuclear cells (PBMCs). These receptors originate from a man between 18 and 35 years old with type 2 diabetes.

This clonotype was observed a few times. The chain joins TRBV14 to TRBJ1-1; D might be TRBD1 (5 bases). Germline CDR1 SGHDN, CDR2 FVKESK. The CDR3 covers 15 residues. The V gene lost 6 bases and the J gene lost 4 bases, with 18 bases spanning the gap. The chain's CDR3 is CASSFGGAGRTEAFF. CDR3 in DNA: TGTGCCAGCAGTTTCGGGGGAGCGGGGCGCACTGAAGCTTTCTTT.

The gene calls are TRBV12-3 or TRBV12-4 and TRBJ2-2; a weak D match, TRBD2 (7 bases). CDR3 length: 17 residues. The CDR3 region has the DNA TGTGCTAGTGGTCCGAACCGGGGGGCTATGAACACCGGGGAGCTGTTTTTT. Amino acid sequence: CASGPNRGAMNTGELFF.

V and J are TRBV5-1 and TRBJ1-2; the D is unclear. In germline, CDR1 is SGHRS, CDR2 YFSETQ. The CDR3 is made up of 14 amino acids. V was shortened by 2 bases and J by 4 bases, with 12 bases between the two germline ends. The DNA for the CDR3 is TGCGCCAGCAGCTTCGACGGGCAGAGCTATGGCTACACCTTC. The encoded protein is CASSFDGQSYGYTF. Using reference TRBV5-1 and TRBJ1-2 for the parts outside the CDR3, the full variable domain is KAGVTQTPRYLIKTRGQQVTLSCSPISGHRSVSWYQQTPGQGLQFLFEYFSETQRNKGNFPGRFSGRQFSNSRSEMNVSTLELGDSALYLCASSFDGQSYGYTFGSGTRLTVV.

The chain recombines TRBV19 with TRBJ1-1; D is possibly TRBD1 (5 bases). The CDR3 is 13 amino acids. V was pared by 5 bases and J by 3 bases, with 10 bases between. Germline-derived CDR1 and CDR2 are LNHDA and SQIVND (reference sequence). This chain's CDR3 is CASSAQQDTEAFF. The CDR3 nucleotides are TGTGCCAGTAGTGCCCAACAGGACACTGAAGCTTTCTTT.

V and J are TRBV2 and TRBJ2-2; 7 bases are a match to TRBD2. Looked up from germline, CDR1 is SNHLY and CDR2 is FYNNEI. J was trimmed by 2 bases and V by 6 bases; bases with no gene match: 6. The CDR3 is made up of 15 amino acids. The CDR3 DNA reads TGTGCCAGCAGGGACGCGGGAGTCAACACCGGGGAGCTGTTTTTT. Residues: CASRDAGVNTGELFF.